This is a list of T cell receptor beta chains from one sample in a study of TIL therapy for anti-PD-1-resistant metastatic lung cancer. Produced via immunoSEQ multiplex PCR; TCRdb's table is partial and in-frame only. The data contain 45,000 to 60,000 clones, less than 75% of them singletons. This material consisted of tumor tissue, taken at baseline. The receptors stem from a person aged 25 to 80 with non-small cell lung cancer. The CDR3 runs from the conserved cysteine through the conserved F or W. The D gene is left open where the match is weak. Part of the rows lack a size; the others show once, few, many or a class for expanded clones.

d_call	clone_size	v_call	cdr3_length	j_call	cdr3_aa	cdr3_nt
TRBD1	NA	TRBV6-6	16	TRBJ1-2	CASSFLPGQGIEGYTF	TGTGCCAGCAGTTTCCTCCCGGGACAGGGTATTGAGGGCTACACCTTC
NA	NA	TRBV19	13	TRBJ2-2	CASSTRNTGELFF	TGTGCCAGTAGTACCCGGAACACCGGGGAGCTGTTTTTT
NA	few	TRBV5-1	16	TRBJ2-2	CASKGGAVSNTGELFF	TGCGCCAGCAAGGGGGGGGCCGTTTCTAACACCGGGGAGCTGTTTTTT
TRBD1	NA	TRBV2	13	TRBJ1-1	CASSEGIGGKAFF	TGTGCCAGCAGTGAAGGCATAGGGGGCAAGGCTTTCTTT
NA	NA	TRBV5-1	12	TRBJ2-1	CASSRQQNEQFF	TGCGCCAGCAGCCGCCAGCAGAATGAGCAGTTCTTC
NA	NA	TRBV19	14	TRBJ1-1	CASSIGMGGTEAFF	TGTGCCAGTAGTATAGGTATGGGTGGCACTGAAGCTTTCTTT
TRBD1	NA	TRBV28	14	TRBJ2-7	CASRPGQGRFEQYF	TGTGCCAGCAGACCGGGACAGGGACGATTCGAGCAGTACTTC
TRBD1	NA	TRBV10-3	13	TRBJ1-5	CAIQDRGNQPQHF	TGTGCCATCCAAGACAGGGGCAATCAGCCCCAGCATTTT
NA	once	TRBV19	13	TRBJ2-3	CASSPRLGDTQYF	TGTGCCAGTAGCCCTCGACTAGGAGATACGCAGTATTTT
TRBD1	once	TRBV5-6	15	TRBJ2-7	CASSFLTGGRYEQYF	TGTGCCAGCAGCTTTCTTACAGGGGGCCGGTACGAGCAGTACTTC
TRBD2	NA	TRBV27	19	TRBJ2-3	CASSKRLAGASGHTDTQYF	TGTGCCAGCAGCAAGCGACTAGCGGGGGCCTCAGGGCACACAGATACGCAGTATTTT
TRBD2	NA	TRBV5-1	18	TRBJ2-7	CASSSGLAGELIPYEQYF	TGCGCCAGCAGCTCTGGACTAGCGGGAGAGTTAATACCCTACGAGCAGTACTTC
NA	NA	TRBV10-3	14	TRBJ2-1	CAISEGQDYNEQFF	TGTGCCATCAGTGAGGGGCAGGATTACAATGAGCAGTTCTTC
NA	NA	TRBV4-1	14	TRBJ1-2	CASSQGLANYGYTF	TGCGCCAGCAGCCAGGGATTAGCTAACTATGGCTACACCTTC
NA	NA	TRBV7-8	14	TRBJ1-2	CASSLYGGADGYTF	TGTGCCAGCAGCCTCTACGGGGGCGCAGATGGCTACACCTTC
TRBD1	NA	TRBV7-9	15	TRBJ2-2	CASSPGQGTTGELFF	TGTGCCAGCAGCCCTGGACAGGGGACCACCGGGGAGCTGTTTTTT
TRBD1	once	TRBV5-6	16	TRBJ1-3	CASSLGQGSSGNTIYF	TGTGCCAGCAGCTTGGGACAGGGCAGCTCTGGAAACACCATATATTTT
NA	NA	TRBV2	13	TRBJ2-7	CASSGYFGLEQYF	TGTGCCAGCAGTGGTTATTTTGGGCTCGAGCAGTACTTC